This entry lists 21 T cell receptor beta chains sequenced from one sample in a study of blood T cell repertoires in COVID-19. Clones were read by immunoSEQ multiplex PCR, and TCRdb kept only the in-frame ones, dropping some. The sample includes tens of thousands of clones, more than 70% of them seen just once. Sequenced material: peripheral blood. The receptors here all came from a man aged 60-69 years with acute or convalescent COVID-19.

There are a few counts of this clone. V is TRBV5-1 and J is TRBJ2-7; TRBD2 is a possible D gene (6 bases). V was clipped by 0 bases and J by 6 bases, with 13 bases between them. Germline loops: CDR1 SGHRS, CDR2 YFSETQ. CDR3 length: 14 residues. CDR3 nucleotide sequence: TGCGCCAGCAGCTTGGAGGCTTTCGGGGGCGAGCAGTACTTC. This codes for CASSLEAFGGEQYF. Filled out from reference TRBV5-1 and TRBJ2-7, the complete variable domain reads KAGVTQTPRYLIKTRGQQVTLSCSPISGHRSVSWYQQTPGQGLQFLFEYFSETQRNKGNFPGRFSGRQFSNSRSEMNVSTLELGDSALYLCASSLEAFGGEQYFGPGTRLTVT.

This clone was seen once. This chain's CDR3 is CASSPGGQGDGGYTF. The CDR3 nucleotides are TGTGCCAGCAGCCCAGGGGGACAGGGGGACGGTGGCTACACCTTC. The genes are TRBV6-5 and TRBJ1-2; TRBD1 aligns across 11 bases. The V gene's germline CDR1 is MNHEY and CDR2 SVGAGI. CDR3 length equals 15 residues. Losses at the gene ends were 6 bases for V and 7 bases for J; bases not matched to a gene: 10.

V and J are TRBV5-1 and TRBJ1-1; D unclear. Germline V gives CDR1 SGHRS, CDR2 YFSETQ. The length of the CDR3 is 14 residues. Trimming pared 4 bases from V and 5 bases from J, leaving 15 bases between. The CDR3 is CASSNTAGSTEAFF. The CDR3 DNA sequence: TGCGCCAGCAGCAATACAGCGGGTAGTACTGAAGCTTTCTTT. Full variable domain (remainder filled in from reference TRBV5-1 and TRBJ1-1): KAGVTQTPRYLIKTRGQQVTLSCSPISGHRSVSWYQQTPGQGLQFLFEYFSETQRNKGNFPGRFSGRQFSNSRSEMNVSTLELGDSALYLCASSNTAGSTEAFFGQGTRLTVV.

The chain uses TRBV28 and TRBJ2-7; possibly TRBD2 for D (6 bases). This CDR3 contains 15 residues. Trimming stripped 4 bases from V and 2 bases from J, with 15 bases between. In germline, CDR1 is MDHEN, CDR2 SYDVKM. CDR3 bases: TGTGCCAGCAGTTCGGAGGGTAACCCACCCTACGAGCAGTACTTC. Translated: CASSSEGNPPYEQYF.

The chain uses TRBV6-1 and TRBJ2-7, with D unresolved. The length of the CDR3 is 12 residues. Trimming cost V 3 bases and J 3 bases, with 6 bases left between them. CDR1 is MNHNS and CDR2 is SASEGT in the germline V gene. The CDR3 loop reads CASSDTGYEQYF. The CDR3 DNA follows: TGTGCCAGCAGTGACACTGGCTACGAGCAGTACTTC.

The chain uses TRBV19 and TRBJ1-5; 10 bases fit TRBD1. Trimming cost V 4 bases and J 7 bases; bases outside gene matches: 10. Germline CDR1 is LNHDA and CDR2 is SQIVND (reference sequence). This CDR3 spans 16 amino acids. DNA of the CDR3: TGTGCCAGTAGTACCACGAGACAGGGGGCAAGACAGCCCCAGCATTTT. Protein sequence: CASSTTRQGARQPQHF.

The J gene is TRBJ2-5, the V gene TRBV6-2 or TRBV6-3, with 9 positions matching TRBD2. Germline CDR1 and CDR2: MNHEY and SVGEGT. V was pared by 2 bases and J by 5 bases, with 6 bases of the junction left unmatched. The CDR3 is 15 residues long. The CDR3 sequence is CASSYVLAGRETQYF. CDR3 nucleotide sequence: TGTGCCAGCAGTTACGTCCTAGCGGGGAGGGAGACCCAGTACTTC.

The chain employs TRBV29-1 and TRBJ1-1; 7 nucleotides match TRBD1. Germline-derived CDR1 and CDR2 are SQVTM and ANQGSEA. Unmatched junction bases numbered 7, after V lost 5 bases and J lost 10 bases. This CDR3 has 11 residues. CDR3 sequence: CSVRQGNGAFF. Here the CDR3 DNA reads TGCAGCGTTCGACAGGGAAACGGAGCTTTCTTT.

The chain employs TRBV9 and TRBJ1-5, with TRBD1 as a possible D gene (6 bases). The CDR3 runs 14 residues. V was trimmed by 2 bases and J by 4 bases, leaving 10 bases between them. Germline V gene data show CDR1 as SGDLS and CDR2 as YYNGEE. CDR3 nucleotides: TGTGCCAGCAGCGTGGGGACATCGAATCAGCCCCAGCATTTT. Amino acid sequence: CASSVGTSNQPQHF.

The genes are TRBV15 and TRBJ2-1; tentatively, D is TRBD2 (7 bases). Germline V gene sequence: CDR1 LNHNV, CDR2 YYDKDF (reference sequence). V was pared by 0 bases and J by 8 bases, with 20 bases between. The CDR3 is 17 amino acids. The CDR3 DNA sequence: TGTGCCACCAGCAGAGATCTGGGGGGGCCGACTCCCTATGAGCAGTTCTTC. This encodes CATSRDLGGPTPYEQFF.

This clone was observed a single time. V and J are TRBV7-9 and TRBJ1-2; D is unclear. V lost 4 bases, J lost 3 bases, and 12 bases lay in between. This CDR3 has 14 amino acids. Germline V gene sequence: CDR1 SEHNR, CDR2 FQNEAQ (reference sequence). CDR3 coding DNA: TGTGCCAGCAGCTCAGATAGGAGCCACTATGGCTACACCTTC. It yields the protein CASSSDRSHYGYTF. Supplemented by reference TRBV7-9 and TRBJ1-2, the full variable domain reads DTGVSQNPRHKITKRGQNVTFRCDPISEHNRLYWYRQTLGQGPEFLTYFQNEAQLEKSRLLSDRFSAERPKGSFSTLEIQRTEQGDSAMYLCASSSDRSHYGYTFGSGTRLTVV.

The chain links TRBV5-1 to TRBJ1-6; 7 nucleotides align to TRBD1. Germline loops: CDR1 SGHRS, CDR2 YFSETQ. Trimming took 4 bases from V and 8 from J; bases not matched to a gene: 6. CDR3 size: 14 residues. This CDR3 reads CASSIQGTDSPLHF. The CDR3 DNA reads TGCGCCAGCAGCATACAGGGGACCGATTCACCCCTCCACTTT.

The chain is built from TRBV15 and TRBJ1-4; D may be TRBD1 (6 bases). V shed 11 bases and J shed 3 bases, with 13 bases lying between them. Per the germline V gene, CDR1 is LNHNV and CDR2 is YYDKDF (reference sequence). This CDR3 has 13 amino acids. DNA for the CDR3: TGTGCCGCGCAGGGGAGGGCTAATGAAAAACTGTTTTTT. It is translated as CAAQGRANEKLFF.

The chain joins TRBV5-4 to TRBJ2-5; 10 bases match TRBD2. The germline CDR1 and CDR2 sequences are SGHNT and YYREEE (reference sequence). Losses at the gene ends were 5 bases for V and 5 bases for J; bases not matched to a gene: 15. CDR3 length equals 17 residues. CDR3 nucleotide sequence: TGTGCCAGCAGAGCCAGCGGGGGGGCCTTAGGGAGGGAGACCCAGTACTTC. Residues: CASRASGGALGRETQYF.

As DNA, the CDR3 is TGTGCCAGCAGCGAGCGACAGGGTACCGCAGATACGCAGTATTTT. This codes for CASSERQGTADTQYF. The gene calls are TRBV9 and TRBJ2-3; 7 bases agree with TRBD1. Germline values: CDR1 SGDLS, CDR2 YYNGEE. The CDR3 has 15 residues. The trim removed 3 bases at V and 4 bases at J, leaving 8 bases unmatched.

V gene TRBV6-5 combines with J gene TRBJ1-2; 7 nucleotides match TRBD1. There are 12 residues in the CDR3. J gave up 8 bases and V 5 bases, and 5 bases lay outside the gene matches. Germline V gene lookup returns CDR1 MNHEY and CDR2 SVGAGI. This CDR3 reads CASSLTGYGYTF. CDR3 bases: TGTGCCAGCAGTCTGACAGGGTACGGCTACACCTTC.

The chain joins TRBV21-1 to TRBJ2-3; TRBD2 was called by the table and not checked on the DNA. TRBV21-1 is described as a pseudogene. The CDR3 sequence is 16 residues long. CDR3 loop: CASSKGPSGDTDTQYF. In DNA form, the CDR3 reads TGTGCCAGCAGCAAAGGCCCTAGCGGGGATACAGATACGCAGTATTTT.

In its sample, this clone was seen a few times. The chain recombines TRBV11-3 with TRBJ2-7; D is perhaps TRBD2 (5 bases). This CDR3 has 13 amino acids. Germline V gives CDR1 SGHNT, CDR2 YENEEA. Trimming stripped 5 bases from V and 7 bases from J, with 15 bases between. DNA of the CDR3: TGTGCCAGCAGCACTAGTCCCACGAGTGAGCAGTACTTC. Translating gives CASSTSPTSEQYF.

This chain joins TRBV5-1 and TRBJ2-3; D is perhaps TRBD1 (5 bases). Per the germline V gene, CDR1 is SGHRS and CDR2 is YFSETQ. The CDR3 length is 15 residues. V lost 0 bases and J lost 6, with 14 bases in between. The CDR3 nucleotides are TGCGCCAGCAGCTTGGCAAGGCAGGGCGTCGATACGCAGTATTTT. This codes for CASSLARQGVDTQYF.

The chain joins TRBV11-2 to TRBJ2-7; D not resolved. V was clipped by 0 bases and J by 6 bases, with 21 bases between them. The CDR3 runs 17 residues. Per the germline V gene, CDR1 is SGHAT and CDR2 is FQNNGV. CDR3 DNA: TGTGCCAGCAGCTTAGAATATGGTAGGCAAAGGTCGGGCGAGCAGTACTTC. Its translation is CASSLEYGRQRSGEQYF.

The CDR3 loop is CASSEPGSGGLLYNEQFF. DNA for the CDR3: TGTGCCAGCAGTGAACCGGGTAGCGGGGGACTTCTATACAATGAGCAGTTCTTC. This sequence joins TRBV6-1 and TRBJ2-1, with 9 bases that match TRBD2. V dropped 2 bases and J dropped 4; count of bases not matched to a gene: 12. CDR1 is MNHNS and CDR2 is SASEGT in the germline V gene. The CDR3 runs to 18 residues.